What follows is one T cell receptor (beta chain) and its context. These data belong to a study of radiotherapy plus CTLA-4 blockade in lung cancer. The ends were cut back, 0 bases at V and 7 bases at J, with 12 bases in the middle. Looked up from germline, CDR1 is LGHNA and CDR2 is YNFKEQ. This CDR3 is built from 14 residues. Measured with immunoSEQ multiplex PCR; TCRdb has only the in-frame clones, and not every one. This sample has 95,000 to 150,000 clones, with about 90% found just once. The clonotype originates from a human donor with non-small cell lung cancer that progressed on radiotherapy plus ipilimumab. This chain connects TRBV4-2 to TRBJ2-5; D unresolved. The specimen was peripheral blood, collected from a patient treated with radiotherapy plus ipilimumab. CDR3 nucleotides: TGTGCCAGCAGCCAAGAAATCGACTGGGGGACCCAGTACTTC. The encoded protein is CASSQEIDWGTQYF.